Given below is one T cell receptor (beta chain) in context. As yet, its antigen is unknown. The data stem from a study of T cell responses to AZD1222 COVID-19 vaccine. Only in-frame clones appear in the TCRdb table, and some are missing; sequencing was by immunoSEQ multiplex PCR. This repertoire shows around 180,000 clones, 75% to 90% found once; its top ten account for roughly 6%. Findings and limits, study-wide: Repertoire sampling was restricted to post-peak T cell response timepoints. Donors were chiefly white British, with a greater number of females, and clonal diversity was perhaps underestimated. Baseline serostatus was positive in only a handful of AZD1222 recipients.

CDR1 SGHTA and CDR2 FQGNSA come from the germline V gene. The CDR3 sequence is 14 residues long. V was clipped by 6 bases and J by 11 bases, with 22 bases between them. J is TRBJ1-2 and V is TRBV7-2, with D unclear. The sequence derives from an adult in good health. The starting material was peripheral blood, obtained on day 0 of AZD1222 vaccination. The DNA of the CDR3 is TGTGCCAGCAGACAGCCAGAAAGGGAGTTCCGGTACACCTTC. It yields the protein CASRQPEREFRYTF.